The 26 T cell receptor beta chains reported below all come from one sample, sequenced in a study of T cell responses to AZD1222 COVID-19 vaccine. The assay was immunoSEQ multiplex PCR, and TCRdb's table has in-frame clones only and misses some. The sample carries some 120,000 clones, 75% to 90% recorded once. This sample comprised peripheral blood, obtained on day 0 of MenACWY control vaccination. Receptor source: an adult in good health.

The chain is built from TRBV12-3 or TRBV12-4 and TRBJ2-3; no firm D call. The CDR3 length is 13 residues. The V gene lost 5 bases and the J gene lost 0 bases, with 6 bases spanning the gap. The CDR3 DNA sequence: TGTGCCAGCAGTGGCCTTAGCACAGATACGCAGTATTTT. It translates to CASSGLSTDTQYF.

This sequence joins TRBV7-2 and TRBJ2-5; no firm D call. V lost 1 base, J lost 1 base, and 16 bases lay in between. Germline V gene data show CDR1 as SGHTA and CDR2 as FQGNSA. The CDR3 length is 17 residues. The chain's CDR3 is CASSLDTVRAFQETQYF. CDR3 coding DNA: TGTGCCAGCAGCTTAGATACGGTAAGGGCGTTCCAAGAGACCCAGTACTTC.

The chain joins TRBV27 to TRBJ2-7, with a tentative D call TRBD1 (5 bases). CDR1 is MNHEY and CDR2 is SMNVEV in the germline V gene (reference sequence). The CDR3 contains 18 residues. The V gene lost 3 bases and the J gene lost 2 bases, with 23 bases spanning the gap. The CDR3 DNA is TGTGCCAGCAGTTTCCGTAAAGCCCAGGGCGTCCGTCCCTACGAGCAGTACTTC. It translates to CASSFRKAQGVRPYEQYF.

A word on this clone: One junction end disagrees with the germline gene, perhaps due to a read error. The chain joins TRBV27 to TRBJ2-2; a possible D gene is TRBD1 (6 bases). Germline V lookup: CDR1 MNHEY, CDR2 SMNVEV (reference sequence). CDR3 size: 17 residues. The CDR3 protein is CASNLQGLTPNTGELFF. The CDR3 nucleotides read TGTGCCAGCAATTTACAGGGCTTAACCCCGAACACCGGGGAGCTGTTTTTT.

V is TRBV18 and J is TRBJ1-4, with D maybe TRBD1 (5 bases). Germline V lookup: CDR1 KGHSH, CDR2 LQKENI. Trimming stripped 5 bases from V and 6 bases from J, with 16 bases between. The CDR3 has 15 residues. CDR3 amino acids: CASSAKQDIYEKLFF. The CDR3 coding sequence is TGTGCCAGCTCAGCCAAACAGGATATTTATGAAAAACTGTTTTTT.

J is TRBJ1-6 and V is TRBV7-6, with TRBD1 matching over 10 bases. V shed 4 bases and J 7 bases; nucleotides not matched to a gene: 4. The V gene's germline CDR1 is SGHVS and CDR2 FNYEAQ. This CDR3 has 15 residues. The CDR3 reads CASSSGQGTNSPLHF. As DNA, the CDR3 is TGTGCCAGCAGCTCGGGACAGGGGACGAATTCACCCCTCCACTTT.

This chain joins TRBV18 and TRBJ1-2; no clear D gene. CDR3 length equals 14 residues. With 2 bases removed from V and 6 bases from J, the gap between germline ends came to 13 bases. Germline CDR1 is KGHSH and CDR2 is LQKENI. CDR3 region: CASSPRSALDGYTF. The CDR3 bases are TGTGCCAGCTCACCAAGGTCCGCCCTGGATGGCTACACCTTC.

The V call is TRBV5-1, the J call TRBJ2-3; perhaps TRBD2 as D (7 bases). This CDR3 is built from 15 residues. Trimming removed 6 bases from V and 0 bases from J, with 14 bases in between. The germline CDR1 and CDR2 sequences are SGHRS and YFSETQ. CDR3 sequence (DNA): TGCGCCAGCACTGTAGGGGGGGTAAGCACAGATACGCAGTATTTT. This gives the protein CASTVGGVSTDTQYF.

This clone was seen once. The chain employs TRBV19 and TRBJ1-4; 8 nucleotides align to TRBD1. The CDR3 has 15 amino acids. Germline V gene lookup returns CDR1 LNHDA and CDR2 SQIVND (reference sequence). V shed 9 bases and J 8 bases; nucleotides not matched to a gene: 14. CDR3 DNA: TGTGCCAGCAGTTGGGATGGGGACAGGAGAGAAAAACTGTTTTTT. It specifies CASSWDGDRREKLFF.

The chain employs TRBV6-2 or TRBV6-3 and TRBJ1-1; TRBD1 agrees at 8 bases. The CDR3 covers 15 residues. Germline values: CDR1 MNHEY, CDR2 SVGEGT. J gave up 6 bases and V 5 bases, and 11 bases lay outside the gene matches. CDR3 sequence reads: CASSTGGMGRAEAFF. DNA for the CDR3: TGTGCCAGCAGTACAGGGGGTATGGGCAGGGCTGAAGCTTTCTTT.

V is TRBV7-9 and J is TRBJ2-3; 9 nucleotides line up with TRBD1. Germline V gene lookup returns CDR1 SEHNR and CDR2 FQNEAQ (reference sequence). With V trimmed by 5 bases and J by 4 bases, 16 bases remained unmatched. The CDR3 is made up of 18 amino acids. CDR3 nucleotides: TGTGCCAGCAGCATTAGGGTAGGGGACAGGGTGATGGCAGATACGCAGTATTTT. Its protein is CASSIRVGDRVMADTQYF.

The V and J genes are TRBV5-1 and TRBJ2-1; no clear D gene. The CDR3 covers 13 residues. Looked up from germline, CDR1 is SGHRS and CDR2 is YFSETQ. The V gene lost 0 bases and the J gene lost 3 bases, with 4 bases spanning the gap. CDR3 residues: CASSLDVYNEQFF. CDR3 DNA sequence: TGCGCCAGCAGCTTGGATGTCTACAATGAGCAGTTCTTC.

The chain links TRBV28 to TRBJ1-2; TRBD1 is a possible D gene (5 bases). The CDR3 loop spans 11 amino acids. The germline V and J ends were trimmed by 10 bases and 8 bases, with 14 bases remaining between them. The germline V gene encodes CDR1 MDHEN and CDR2 SYDVKM. CDR3 residues: CATGRGLGYTF. CDR3 sequence (DNA): TGTGCCACCGGGCGGGGCTTGGGCTACACCTTC.

V is TRBV7-4 and J is TRBJ1-6, with D tentatively TRBD1 (6 bases). This CDR3 is built from 18 residues. Between the trimmed V and J ends, which lost 9 bases and 3 bases, there was a span of 24 bases. The V gene's germline CDR1 is SGHVT and CDR2 SQSDAQ. The CDR3 DNA follows: TGTGCCAGAGATACAGGGAAACCATCCTTGTACTATAATTCACCCCTCCACTTT. Translated, it gives CARDTGKPSLYYNSPLHF.

The genes are TRBV7-2 and TRBJ2-4, with D perhaps matching TRBD2 (5 bases). CDR3 length: 14 amino acids. Trimming took 4 bases from V and 8 from J, leaving 15 bases between them. Germline V gives CDR1 SGHTA, CDR2 FQGNSA. The CDR3 spells CASSSELWGDIQYF. CDR3 nucleotides: TGTGCCAGCAGCTCGGAACTTTGGGGAGACATTCAGTACTTC.

J is TRBJ1-1 and V is TRBV28, with D hard to call. CDR1 is MDHEN and CDR2 is SYDVKM in the germline V gene. V was pared by 5 bases and J by 0 bases, with 13 bases between. This CDR3 contains 15 residues. CDR3 loop: CASSRWTGMNTEAFF. CDR3 sequence (DNA): TGTGCCAGCAGTCGATGGACGGGAATGAACACTGAAGCTTTCTTT. Full variable domain (rest looked up from reference TRBV28 and TRBJ1-1): DVKVTQSSRYLVKRTGEKVFLECVQDMDHENMFWYRQDPGLGLRLIYFSYDVKMKEKGDIPEGYSVSREKKERFSLILESASTNQTSMYLCASSRWTGMNTEAFFGQGTRLTVV.

The sample holds a few counts of this clone. The chain combines TRBV7-2 with TRBJ2-1; 11 nucleotides match TRBD2. V shed 4 bases, J shed 3 bases, and the junction held 2 bases outside the gene matches. The CDR3 has 15 amino acids. Germline CDR1 is SGHTA and CDR2 is FQGNSA. CDR3 in DNA: TGTGCCAGCAGCTCCGGACTAGCGGGCTACAATGAGCAGTTCTTC. Its translation: CASSSGLAGYNEQFF.

The chain links TRBV18 to TRBJ2-6, with D possibly TRBD1 on 7 matching bases. V lost 3 bases and J lost 1, with 13 bases in between. CDR1 is KGHSH and CDR2 is LQKENI in the germline V gene. This CDR3 region has 17 residues. The CDR3 is CASSPQGGRSGANVLTF. DNA of the CDR3: TGTGCCAGCTCACCGCAGGGGGGACGTTCTGGGGCCAACGTCCTGACTTTC.

The chain couples TRBV20-1 to TRBJ2-1; no definite D call. CDR1 DFQATT and CDR2 SNEGSKA come from the germline V gene (reference sequence). V lost 6 bases to trimming and J lost 6 bases, with 9 bases between them. CDR3 length: 11 amino acids. The CDR3 loop reads CSAIGPNEQFF. The CDR3 coding sequence is TGCAGTGCCATAGGGCCCAATGAGCAGTTCTTC.

This chain connects TRBV14 to TRBJ1-2; the match to TRBD1 covers 9 bases. This CDR3 has 15 amino acids. J gave up 4 bases and V 4 bases, and 7 bases lay outside the gene matches. CDR1 and CDR2 from the germline V gene are SGHDN and FVKESK. Here the CDR3 reads CASSLPGQGIYGYTF. In DNA form, the CDR3 reads TGTGCCAGCAGCCTGCCGGGACAGGGAATCTATGGCTACACCTTC.

The J gene is TRBJ1-2, the V gene TRBV27; unclear D gene. There are 13 residues in the CDR3. CDR1 and CDR2 from the germline V gene are MNHEY and SMNVEV (reference sequence). Trimming removed 5 bases from V and 5 bases from J, with 12 bases in between. Here the CDR3 DNA reads TGTGCCAGCAGTCCGATCGACACTTATGGCTACACCTTC. This gives the protein CASSPIDTYGYTF.

This chain joins TRBV3-1 (or the pseudogene TRBV3-2) and TRBJ2-5; D is perhaps TRBD2 (5 bases). Per the germline V gene, CDR1 is LGHDT and CDR2 is YNNKEL (reference sequence). The CDR3 spans 14 residues. Trimming pared 4 bases from V and 1 base from J, leaving 10 bases between. This CDR3 is CASSPRGSQETQYF. The CDR3 DNA is TGTGCCAGCAGCCCTCGGGGTAGCCAAGAGACCCAGTACTTC.

This clone was detected a few times. The chain recombines TRBV2 with TRBJ2-7; D not certain. V was shortened by 3 bases and J by 6 bases, with 12 bases between the two germline ends. The CDR3 spans 13 residues. Germline CDR1 SNHLY, CDR2 FYNNEI. CDR3 protein: CASSERQLGEQYF. For the CDR3, the DNA is TGTGCCAGCAGTGAGAGGCAGTTGGGCGAGCAGTACTTC.

The chain carries TRBV7-2 and TRBJ2-2; unclear D gene. Germline V CDR1 and CDR2: SGHTA, FQGNSA. The length of the CDR3 is 14 residues. Trimming stripped 1 base from V and 5 bases from J, with 8 bases between. The CDR3 coding sequence is TGTGCCAGCAGCTTAGGATGGGAAACCGGGGAGCTGTTTTTT. Its protein product is CASSLGWETGELFF.

This chain uses TRBV3-1 (or the pseudogene TRBV3-2) with TRBJ2-7, with D unresolved. The CDR3 is made up of 17 amino acids. Germline loops: CDR1 LGHDT, CDR2 YNNKEL (reference sequence). The ends were cut back, 3 bases at V and 2 bases at J, with 20 bases in the middle. CDR3 nucleotide sequence: TGTGCCAGCAGCCAGGTAGGCGCAGTCCCGGATACCTACGAGCAGTACTTC. Translation: CASSQVGAVPDTYEQYF.

For this clone: Other nucleotide sequences from this sample produce the same CDR3. The V and J genes are TRBV28 and TRBJ2-7; tentative D call: TRBD1 (6 bases). The length of the CDR3 is 12 residues. The germline CDR1 and CDR2 sequences are MDHEN and SYDVKM. Trimming shortened V by 2 bases and J by 4 bases, and 6 bases separated the two germline ends. CDR3 sequence: CASSLQGYEQYF. CDR3 in DNA: TGTGCCAGCAGTTTACAGGGGTACGAGCAGTACTTC.